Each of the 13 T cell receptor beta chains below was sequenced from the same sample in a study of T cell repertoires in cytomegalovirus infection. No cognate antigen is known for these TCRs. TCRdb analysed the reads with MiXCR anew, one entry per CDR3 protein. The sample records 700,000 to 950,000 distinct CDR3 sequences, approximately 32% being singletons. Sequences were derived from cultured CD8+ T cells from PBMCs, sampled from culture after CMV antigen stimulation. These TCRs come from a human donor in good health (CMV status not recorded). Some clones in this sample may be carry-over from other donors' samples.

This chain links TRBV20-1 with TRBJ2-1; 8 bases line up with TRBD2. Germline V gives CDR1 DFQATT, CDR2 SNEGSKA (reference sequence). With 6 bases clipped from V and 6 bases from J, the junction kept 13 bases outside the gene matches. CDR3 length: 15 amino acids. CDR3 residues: CSAPPRSGGFNEQFF. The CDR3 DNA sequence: TGCAGTGCCCCGCCTAGGAGCGGGGGTTTCAATGAGCAGTTCTTC.

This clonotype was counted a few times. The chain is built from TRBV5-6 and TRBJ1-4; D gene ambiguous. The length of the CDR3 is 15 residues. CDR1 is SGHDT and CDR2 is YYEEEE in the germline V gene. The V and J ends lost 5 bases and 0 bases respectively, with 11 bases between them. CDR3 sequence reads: CASSYYPATNEKLFF. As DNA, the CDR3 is TGTGCCAGCAGTTATTATCCTGCAACTAATGAAAAACTGTTTTTT.

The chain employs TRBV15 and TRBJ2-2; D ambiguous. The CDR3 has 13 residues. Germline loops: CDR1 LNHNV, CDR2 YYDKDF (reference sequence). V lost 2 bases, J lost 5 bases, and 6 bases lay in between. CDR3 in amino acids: CATSRRGTGELFF. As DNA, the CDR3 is TGTGCCACCAGCAGAAGAGGTACCGGGGAGCTGTTTTTT.

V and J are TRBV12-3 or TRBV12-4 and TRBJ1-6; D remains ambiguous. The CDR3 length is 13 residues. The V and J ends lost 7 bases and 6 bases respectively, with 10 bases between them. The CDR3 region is CASTPSGNSPLHF. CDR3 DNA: TGTGCCAGCACCCCCTCGGGTAATTCACCCCTCCACTTT.

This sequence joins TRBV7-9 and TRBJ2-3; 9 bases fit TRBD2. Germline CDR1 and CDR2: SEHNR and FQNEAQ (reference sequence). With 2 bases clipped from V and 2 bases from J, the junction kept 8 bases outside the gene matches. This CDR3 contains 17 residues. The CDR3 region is CASSLSLAGIFTDTQYF. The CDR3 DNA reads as TGTGCCAGCAGCTTATCTCTAGCGGGGATATTCACAGATACGCAGTATTTT. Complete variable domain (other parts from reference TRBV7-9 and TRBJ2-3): DTGVSQNPRHKITKRGQNVTFRCDPISEHNRLYWYRQTLGQGPEFLTYFQNEAQLEKSRLLSDRFSAERPKGSFSTLEIQRTEQGDSAMYLCASSLSLAGIFTDTQYFGPGTRLTVL.

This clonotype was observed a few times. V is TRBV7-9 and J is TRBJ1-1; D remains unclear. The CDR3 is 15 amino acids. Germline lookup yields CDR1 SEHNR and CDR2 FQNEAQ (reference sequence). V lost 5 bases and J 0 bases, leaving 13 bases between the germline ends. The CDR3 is CASSPLIGLNTEAFF. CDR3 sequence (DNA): TGTGCCAGCAGCCCCCTGATCGGGTTGAACACTGAAGCTTTCTTT.

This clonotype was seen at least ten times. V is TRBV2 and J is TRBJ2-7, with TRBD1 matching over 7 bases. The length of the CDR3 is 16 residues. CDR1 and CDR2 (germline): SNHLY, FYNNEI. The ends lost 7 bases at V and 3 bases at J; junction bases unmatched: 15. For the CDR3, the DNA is TGTGCCAGCACGAAGACCACAGGGGCCTCCCGCTACGAGCAGTACTTC. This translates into CASTKTTGASRYEQYF.

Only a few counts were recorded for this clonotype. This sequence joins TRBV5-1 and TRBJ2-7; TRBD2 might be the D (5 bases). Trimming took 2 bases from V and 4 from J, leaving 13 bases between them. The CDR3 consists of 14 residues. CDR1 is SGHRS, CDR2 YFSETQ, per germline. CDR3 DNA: TGCGCCAGCAGCTTAACTAGTGGATCTTACGAGCAGTACGTC. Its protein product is CASSLTSGSYEQYV.

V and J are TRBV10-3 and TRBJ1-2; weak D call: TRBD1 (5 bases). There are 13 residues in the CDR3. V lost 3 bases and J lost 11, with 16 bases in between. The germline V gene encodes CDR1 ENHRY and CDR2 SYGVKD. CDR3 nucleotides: TGTGCCATCAGTGAAGACAGTTTGGAGCATTACACCTTC. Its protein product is CAISEDSLEHYTF.

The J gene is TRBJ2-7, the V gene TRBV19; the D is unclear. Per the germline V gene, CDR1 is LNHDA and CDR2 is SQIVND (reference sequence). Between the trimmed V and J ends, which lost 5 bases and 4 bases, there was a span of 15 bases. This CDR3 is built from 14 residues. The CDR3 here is CASSPLGSVYEQYF. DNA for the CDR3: TGTGCCAGTAGTCCCCTGGGTAGTGTGTACGAGCAGTACTTC.

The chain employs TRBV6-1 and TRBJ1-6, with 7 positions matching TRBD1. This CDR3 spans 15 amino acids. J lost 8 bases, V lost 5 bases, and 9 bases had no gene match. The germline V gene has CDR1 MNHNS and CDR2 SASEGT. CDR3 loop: CASSYLSRGDSPLHF. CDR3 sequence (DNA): TGTGCCAGCAGTTATCTAAGCAGGGGGGATTCACCCCTCCACTTT.

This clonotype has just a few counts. The CDR3 here is CASSLSGGQGANWYGYTF. CDR3 DNA: TGTGCCAGCAGTTTATCTGGGGGACAGGGGGCGAATTGGTATGGCTACACCTTC. V and J are TRBV27 and TRBJ1-2; 12 nucleotides align to TRBD1. Germline V gives CDR1 MNHEY, CDR2 SMNVEV (reference sequence). This CDR3 comprises 18 residues. With 0 bases clipped from V and 5 bases from J, the junction kept 10 bases outside the gene matches.

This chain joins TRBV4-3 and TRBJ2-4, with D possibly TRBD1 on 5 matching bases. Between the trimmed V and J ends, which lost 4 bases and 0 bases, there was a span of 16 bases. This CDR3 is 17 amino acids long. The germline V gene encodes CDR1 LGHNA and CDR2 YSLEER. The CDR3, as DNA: TGCGCCAGCAGCCTAGGGGAAGGGAATCTAGCCAAAAACATTCAGTACTTC. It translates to CASSLGEGNLAKNIQYF.